Following are 18 T cell receptor beta chains from one sample sequenced in a study of graft-versus-host responses after intestinal transplantation. Responders (about 200,000, CFSE-labeled) were co-plated with about 200,000 irradiated, violet-dye-labeled stimulators. The repertoire was sequenced with immunoSEQ multiplex PCR; TCRdb's copy has only in-frame clones and lacks some. The sample has about 12,000 clones; under 45% are singletons. Specimen: alloreactive CD8+ T cells from a mixed lymphocyte reaction culture, collected before intestinal transplant. Subset here: CFSE-low proliferating T cells sorted from roughly six-day pre-transplant mixed lymphocyte reaction (GvH or HvG direction). Receptors originate from a human patient who received an intestinal transplant.

This clone was found a few times. V usage is TRBV7-3 and J usage is TRBJ2-3; D gene ambiguous. CDR1 SGHTA and CDR2 FQGTGA come from the germline V gene. Trimming took 5 bases from V and 2 from J, leaving 11 bases between them. This CDR3 comprises 14 residues. CDR3 nucleotide sequence: TGTGCCAGCAGCGGTCTTGGATCCACAGATACGCAGTATTTT. Its translation: CASSGLGSTDTQYF. Filled out from reference TRBV7-3 and TRBJ2-3, the complete variable domain reads GAGVSQTPSNKVTEKGKYVELRCDPISGHTALYWYRQSLGQGPEFLIYFQGTGAADDSGLPNDRFFAVRPEGSVSTLKIQRTERGDSAVYLCASSGLGSTDTQYFGPGTRLTVL.

This clone was recorded a few times. The V and J genes are TRBV2 and TRBJ2-1; D is perhaps TRBD1 (5 bases). Trimming took 3 bases from V and 5 from J, leaving 14 bases between them. CDR3 size: 15 residues. Germline V gives CDR1 SNHLY, CDR2 FYNNEI. CDR3 amino acids: CASSEPRVRDNEQFF. For the CDR3, the DNA is TGTGCCAGCAGTGAGCCCAGGGTAAGGGACAATGAGCAGTTCTTC.

This clone has only a few counts. The rearrangement uses TRBV7-3 and TRBJ2-5, with 11 bases fitting TRBD2. The CDR3 covers 16 residues. In germline, CDR1 is SGHTA, CDR2 FQGTGA. V dropped 3 bases and J dropped 3; count of bases not matched to a gene: 6. The CDR3 region has the DNA TGTGCCAGCAGCTTTAGGGGGGGACTAGCGGAAGAGACCCAGTACTTC. Encoded protein: CASSFRGGLAEETQYF.

The chain employs TRBV15 and TRBJ1-6, with D maybe TRBD1 (6 bases). The V end was cut by 1 base, the J end by 7 bases, with 14 bases between. The CDR3 loop spans 16 amino acids. Per germline, CDR1 LNHNV and CDR2 YYDKDF (reference sequence). DNA for the CDR3: TGTGCCACCAGCAGAGTAGGGGGGCCGGGGAATTCACCCCTCCACTTT. It is translated as CATSRVGGPGNSPLHF.

By sample share, this clone is medium-sized. The CDR3 reads CASSLIQAAYEQYF. For the CDR3, the DNA is TGTGCCAGCAGTTTAATTCAAGCGGCCTACGAGCAGTACTTC. The chain has TRBV27 and TRBJ2-7; D perhaps matches TRBD2 (5 bases). This CDR3 spans 14 amino acids. Looked up from germline, CDR1 is MNHEY and CDR2 is SMNVEV (reference sequence). V was shortened by 2 bases and J by 2 bases, with 10 bases between the two germline ends.

The chain joins TRBV7-2 to TRBJ2-1; TRBD2 aligns across 7 bases. V trimming: 1 base; J trimming: 5 bases; junction bases outside the gene matches: 8. The length of the CDR3 is 16 residues. Germline V lookup: CDR1 SGHTA, CDR2 FQGNSA. The CDR3 reads CASSLDLRGSHNEQFF. Here the CDR3 DNA reads TGTGCCAGCAGCTTAGACTTACGCGGGAGTCACAATGAGCAGTTCTTC.

This clone is medium-sized within its sample. The J gene is TRBJ1-1, the V gene TRBV6-5; D uncertain. The V gene lost 0 bases and the J gene lost 0 bases, with 8 bases spanning the gap. The CDR3 contains 15 residues. Germline CDR1 MNHEY, CDR2 SVGAGI. In DNA form, the CDR3 reads TGTGCCAGCAGTTACTCGGCAGGCCTGAACACTGAAGCTTTCTTT. It codes for CASSYSAGLNTEAFF.

The chain recombines TRBV7-9 with TRBJ2-1; D is unclear. V was trimmed by 3 bases and J by 1 base, leaving 13 bases between them. The CDR3 length is 16 residues. Germline CDR1 reads SEHNR; CDR2 reads FQNEAQ (reference sequence). CDR3 bases: TGTGCCAGCAGCTTCTTGGCGGCCCTATCCTACAATGAGCAGTTCTTC. This codes for CASSFLAALSYNEQFF.

CDR3 sequence (DNA): TGCGCCAGCAGCTTGGGCGGTGGACAGGGCACCTATGGCTACACCTTC. Amino acid sequence: CASSLGGGQGTYGYTF. The chain is built from TRBV5-1 and TRBJ1-2, with 8 bases matching TRBD1. The germline V gene encodes CDR1 SGHRS and CDR2 YFSETQ. V was clipped by 0 bases and J by 4 bases; unmatched bases: 8. This CDR3 contains 16 residues.

The chain links TRBV27 to TRBJ1-2; 11 bases line up with TRBD1. Germline lookup yields CDR1 MNHEY and CDR2 SMNVEV (reference sequence). The CDR3 extends over 16 amino acids. Trimming at V came to 0 bases and at J to 0 bases, leaving 0 bases not matched to a gene. The CDR3 is CASSLSGQGANYGYTF. The DNA of the CDR3 is TGTGCCAGCAGTTTATCGGGACAGGGGGCTAACTATGGCTACACCTTC.

Only a few counts were recorded for this clone. The CDR3 coding sequence is TGTGCCAGCAGCTTAATGGGACTAGCGGGGGAGACCCAGTACTTC. It translates to CASSLMGLAGETQYF. The rearrangement uses TRBV7-3 and TRBJ2-5; 13 bases match TRBD2. Germline V gene sequence: CDR1 SGHTA, CDR2 FQGTGA. The CDR3 has 15 amino acids. V lost 1 base, J lost 5 bases, and 1 base stayed unmatched.

The V call is TRBV14, the J call TRBJ2-3, with 13 bases identical to TRBD2. Per the germline V gene, CDR1 is SGHDN and CDR2 is FVKESK. V trimming: 0 bases; J trimming: 0 bases; junction bases outside the gene matches: 6. The CDR3 has 19 residues. In DNA form, the CDR3 reads TGTGCCAGCAGCCAAGACGTGGGGACTAGCGGGGATAGCACAGATACGCAGTATTTT. It translates to CASSQDVGTSGDSTDTQYF. The variable domain in full, with the rest retrieved from reference TRBV14 and TRBJ2-3, is EAGVTQFPSHSVIEKGQTVTLRCDPISGHDNLYWYRRVMGKEIKFLLHFVKESKQDESGMPNNRFLAERTGGTYSTLKVQPAELEDSGVYFCASSQDVGTSGDSTDTQYFGPGTRLTVL.

This clone was observed a few times. The gene calls are TRBV7-9 and TRBJ2-1; TRBD2 aligns across 7 bases. This CDR3 comprises 13 residues. J was trimmed by 8 bases and V by 5 bases; bases with no gene match: 6. Germline-derived CDR1 and CDR2 are SEHNR and FQNEAQ (reference sequence). The CDR3 here is CASSQFRGDEQFF. Written as DNA, the CDR3 is TGTGCCAGCAGCCAATTCCGGGGGGATGAGCAGTTCTTC.

V and J are TRBV6-5 and TRBJ2-5, with D perhaps TRBD1 or TRBD2 (6 bases each). Trimming pared 0 bases from V and 3 bases from J, leaving 8 bases between. The CDR3 has 14 amino acids. Germline V lookup: CDR1 MNHEY, CDR2 SVGAGI. The CDR3 DNA follows: TGTGCCAGCAGTTACTCAGGGGGGAAAGAGACCCAGTACTTC. It yields the protein CASSYSGGKETQYF.

This chain links TRBV25-1 with TRBJ2-6; 7 nucleotides align to TRBD2. This CDR3 is built from 17 residues. CDR1 and CDR2 (germline): MGHDK, SYGVNS. J gave up 4 bases and V 2 bases, and 8 bases lay outside the gene matches. The CDR3 region is CASSERLTSSGANVLTF. CDR3 coding DNA: TGTGCCAGCAGTGAACGACTGACTAGCTCCGGGGCCAACGTCCTGACTTTC.

Points on this clone: No conserved phenylalanine or tryptophan is present at the end of the CDR3, so a read error is the likely explanation. V and J are TRBV27 and TRBJ2-4; 9 positions match TRBD2. This CDR3 contains 14 residues. J was trimmed by 6 bases and V by 5 bases; bases with no gene match: 5. Looked up from germline, CDR1 is MNHEY and CDR2 is SMNVEV (reference sequence). The DNA for the CDR3 is TGTGCCAGCAGTCCAATTAGCGGGAGAAACATTCAGTACCTC. Protein product: CASSPISGRNIQYL.

The chain combines TRBV19 with TRBJ2-1; the match to TRBD2 covers 8 bases. After removal of 0 bases from V and 0 bases from J, the junction contained 7 bases not matched to a gene. This CDR3 contains 18 residues. Germline assignment: CDR1 LNHDA and CDR2 SQIVND (reference sequence). CDR3 nucleotide sequence: TGTGCCAGTAGTATAGATTCTAAGCGGGGGAGCTCCTACAATGAGCAGTTCTTC. Translated, it gives CASSIDSKRGSSYNEQFF.

The V gene is TRBV5-1, the J gene TRBJ2-7, with D perhaps TRBD1 (5 bases). Trimming removed 3 bases at V and 7 bases at J, with 14 bases between. Germline-derived CDR1 and CDR2 are SGHRS and YFSETQ. The CDR3 runs to 13 residues. The CDR3 loop reads CASSSTDPREQYF. The CDR3, as DNA: TGCGCCAGCAGCTCGACAGACCCTAGAGAGCAGTACTTC.